This T cell receptor beta chain was documented in a study of T cells in Graves' hyperthyroidism and ophthalmopathy. There are 15 residues in the CDR3. V was trimmed by 5 bases and J by 7 bases, leaving 17 bases between them. Fresh peripheral blood, 9.5 to 10 ml of it, supplied the PBMCs. There were TCR beta CDR3 regions amplified from RNA transcripts. TCR CDR3 regions were first amplified by RT-PCR with HTBI primers. Via MiXCR, TCRdb re-called the multiplex PCR reads, giving one row per CDR3 protein. The data show over 300,000 distinct CDR3 sequences, 11% to 15% seen once. The chain joins TRBV12-3 or TRBV12-4 to TRBJ1-4, with a weak D call TRBD1 (6 bases). This receptor was obtained from a woman in her fifties or sixties with Graves' hyperthyroidism. The sequenced sample was blood. The CDR3 nucleotides are TGTGCCAGCAGTGGGTGGACAGTTTTCGGTGAAAAACTGTTTTTT. Its translation: CASSGWTVFGEKLFF.